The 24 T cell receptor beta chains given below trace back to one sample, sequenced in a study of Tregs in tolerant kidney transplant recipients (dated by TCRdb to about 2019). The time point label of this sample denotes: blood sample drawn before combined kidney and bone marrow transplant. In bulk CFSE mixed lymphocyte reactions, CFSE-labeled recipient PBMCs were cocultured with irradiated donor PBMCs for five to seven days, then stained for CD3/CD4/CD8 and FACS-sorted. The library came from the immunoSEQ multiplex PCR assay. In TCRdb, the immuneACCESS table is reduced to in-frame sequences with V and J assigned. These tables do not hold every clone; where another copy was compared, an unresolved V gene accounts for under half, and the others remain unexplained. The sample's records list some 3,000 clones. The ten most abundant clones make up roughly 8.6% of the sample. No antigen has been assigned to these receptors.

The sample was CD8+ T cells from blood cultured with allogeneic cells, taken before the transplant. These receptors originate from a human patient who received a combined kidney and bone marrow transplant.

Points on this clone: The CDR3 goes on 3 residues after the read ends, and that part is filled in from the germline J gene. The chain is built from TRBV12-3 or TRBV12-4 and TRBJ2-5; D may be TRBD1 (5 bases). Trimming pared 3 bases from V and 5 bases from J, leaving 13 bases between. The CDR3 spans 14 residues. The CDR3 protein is CASSFGRPGETQYF. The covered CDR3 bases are TGTGCCAGCAGTTTCGGCCGCCCAGGGGAGACC.

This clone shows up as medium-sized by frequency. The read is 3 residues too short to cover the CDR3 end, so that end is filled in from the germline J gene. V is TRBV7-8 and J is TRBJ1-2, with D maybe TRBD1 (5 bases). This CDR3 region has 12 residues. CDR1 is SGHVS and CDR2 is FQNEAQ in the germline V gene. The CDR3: CASSLGGDGYTF. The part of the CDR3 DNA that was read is TGTGCCAGCAGCTTAGGGGGGGACGGC.

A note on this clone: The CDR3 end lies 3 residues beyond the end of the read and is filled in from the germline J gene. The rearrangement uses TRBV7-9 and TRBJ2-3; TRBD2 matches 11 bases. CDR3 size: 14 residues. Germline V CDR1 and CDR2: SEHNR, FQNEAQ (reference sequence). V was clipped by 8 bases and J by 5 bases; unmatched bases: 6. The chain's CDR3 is CASGPSGRLDTQYF. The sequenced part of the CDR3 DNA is TGTGCCAGCGGACCTAGCGGGAGGTTAGATACG.

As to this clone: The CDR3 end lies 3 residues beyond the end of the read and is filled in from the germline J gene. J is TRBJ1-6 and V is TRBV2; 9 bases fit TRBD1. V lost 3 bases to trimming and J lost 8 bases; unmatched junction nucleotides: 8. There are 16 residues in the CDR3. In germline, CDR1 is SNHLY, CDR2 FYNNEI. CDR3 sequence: CASSEGWDRVYSPLHF. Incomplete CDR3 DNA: TGTGCCAGCAGTGAGGGTTGGGACAGGGTCTATTCACCC.

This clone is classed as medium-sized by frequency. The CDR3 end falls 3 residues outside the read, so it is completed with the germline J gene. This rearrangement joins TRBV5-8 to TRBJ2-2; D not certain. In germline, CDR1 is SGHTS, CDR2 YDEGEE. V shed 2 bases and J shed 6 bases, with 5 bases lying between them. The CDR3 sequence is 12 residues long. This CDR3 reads CASSLTAGELFF. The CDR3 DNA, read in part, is TGTGCCAGCAGCTTAACAGCCGGGGAG.

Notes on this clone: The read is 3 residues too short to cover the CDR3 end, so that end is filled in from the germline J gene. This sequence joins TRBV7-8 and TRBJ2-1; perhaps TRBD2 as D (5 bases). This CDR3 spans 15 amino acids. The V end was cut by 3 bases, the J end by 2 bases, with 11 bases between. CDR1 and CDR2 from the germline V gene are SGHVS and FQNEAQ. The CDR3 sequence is CASSFFEGPYNEQFF. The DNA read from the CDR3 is TGTGCCAGCAGCTTCTTCGAGGGCCCCTACAATGAG.

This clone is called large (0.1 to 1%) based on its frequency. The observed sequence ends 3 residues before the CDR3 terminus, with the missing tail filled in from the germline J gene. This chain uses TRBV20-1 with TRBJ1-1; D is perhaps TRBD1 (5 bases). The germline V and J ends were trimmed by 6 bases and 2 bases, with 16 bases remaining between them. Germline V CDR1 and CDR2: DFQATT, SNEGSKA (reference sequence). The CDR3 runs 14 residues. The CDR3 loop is CSADTLGANTEAFF. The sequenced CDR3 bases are TGCAGTGCCGATACTTTAGGGGCTAACACTGAA.

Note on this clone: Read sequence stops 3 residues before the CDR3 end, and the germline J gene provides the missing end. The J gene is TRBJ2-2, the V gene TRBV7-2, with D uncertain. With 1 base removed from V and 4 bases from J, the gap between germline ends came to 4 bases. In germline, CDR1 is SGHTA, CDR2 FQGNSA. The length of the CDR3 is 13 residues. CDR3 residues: CASSLVSTGELFF. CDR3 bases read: TGTGCCAGCAGCTTAGTTAGCACCGGGGAG.

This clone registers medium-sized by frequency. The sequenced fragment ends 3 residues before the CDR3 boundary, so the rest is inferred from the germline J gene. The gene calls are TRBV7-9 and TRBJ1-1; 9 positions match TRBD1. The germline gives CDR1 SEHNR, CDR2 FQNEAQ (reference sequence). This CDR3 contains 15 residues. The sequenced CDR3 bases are TGTGCCAGCAGCTCCATGACAGGGGGGTTGGCCGAA. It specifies CASSSMTGGLAE. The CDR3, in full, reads CASSSMTGGLAEAFF.

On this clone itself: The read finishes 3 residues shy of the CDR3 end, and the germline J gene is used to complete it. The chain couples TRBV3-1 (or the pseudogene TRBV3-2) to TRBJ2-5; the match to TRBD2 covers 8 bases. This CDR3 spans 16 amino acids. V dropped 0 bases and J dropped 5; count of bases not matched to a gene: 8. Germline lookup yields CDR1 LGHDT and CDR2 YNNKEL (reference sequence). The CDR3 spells CASSQDLEGLGETQYF. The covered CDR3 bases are TGTGCCAGCAGCCAAGATCTGGAGGGACTAGGGGAGACC.

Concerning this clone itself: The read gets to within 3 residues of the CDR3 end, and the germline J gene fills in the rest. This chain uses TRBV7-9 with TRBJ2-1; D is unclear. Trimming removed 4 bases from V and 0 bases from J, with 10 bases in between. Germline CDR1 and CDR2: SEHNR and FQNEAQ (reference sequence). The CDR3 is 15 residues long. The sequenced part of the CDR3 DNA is TGTGCCAGCAGCTCAGGCATGAGCTCCTACAATGAG. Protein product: CASSSGMSSYNE. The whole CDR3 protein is CASSSGMSSYNEQFF.

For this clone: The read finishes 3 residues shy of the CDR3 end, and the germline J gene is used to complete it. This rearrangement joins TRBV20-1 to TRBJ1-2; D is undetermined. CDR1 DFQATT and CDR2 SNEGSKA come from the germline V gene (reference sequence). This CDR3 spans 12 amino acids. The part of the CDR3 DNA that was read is TGCAGTGCCACCCGGGGTGATGGGAGC. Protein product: CSATRGDGS. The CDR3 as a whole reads CSATRGDGSYTF.

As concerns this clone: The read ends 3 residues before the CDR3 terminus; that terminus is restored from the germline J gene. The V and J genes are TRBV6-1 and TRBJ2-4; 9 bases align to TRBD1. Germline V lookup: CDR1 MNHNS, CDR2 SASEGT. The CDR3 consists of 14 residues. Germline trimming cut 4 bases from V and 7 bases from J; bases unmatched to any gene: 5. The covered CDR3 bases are TGTGCCAGCAGTGGGGGACAGGGCGAGAACATT. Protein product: CASSGGQGENI. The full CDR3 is CASSGGQGENIQYF.

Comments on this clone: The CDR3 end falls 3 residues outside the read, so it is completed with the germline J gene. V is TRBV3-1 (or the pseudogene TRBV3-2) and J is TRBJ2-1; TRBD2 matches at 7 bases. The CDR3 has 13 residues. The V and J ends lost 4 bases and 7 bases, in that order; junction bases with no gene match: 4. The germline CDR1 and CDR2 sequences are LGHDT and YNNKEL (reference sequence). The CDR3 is CASSPRDYNEQFF. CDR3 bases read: TGTGCCAGCAGCCCCCGGGACTATAATGAG.

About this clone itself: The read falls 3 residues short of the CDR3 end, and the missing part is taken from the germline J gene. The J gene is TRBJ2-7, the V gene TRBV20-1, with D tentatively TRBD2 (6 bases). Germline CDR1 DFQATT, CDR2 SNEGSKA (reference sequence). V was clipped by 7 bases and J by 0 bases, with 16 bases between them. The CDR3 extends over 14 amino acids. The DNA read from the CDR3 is TGCAGTGTTTCTTTGGCGGGGCCCTCCTACGAG. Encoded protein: CSVSLAGPSYE. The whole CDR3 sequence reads CSVSLAGPSYEQYF.

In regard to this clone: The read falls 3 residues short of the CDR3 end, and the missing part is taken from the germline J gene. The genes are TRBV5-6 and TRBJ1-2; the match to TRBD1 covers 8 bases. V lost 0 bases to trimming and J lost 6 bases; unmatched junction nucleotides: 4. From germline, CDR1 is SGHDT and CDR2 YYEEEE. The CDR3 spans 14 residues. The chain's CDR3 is CASSLGTGWHGYTF. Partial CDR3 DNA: TGTGCCAGCAGCTTGGGGACAGGGTGGCATGGC. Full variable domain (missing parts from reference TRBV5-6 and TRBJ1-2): DAGVTQSPTHLIKTRGQQVTLRCSPKSGHDTVSWYQQALGQGPQFIFQYYEEEERQRGNFPDRFSGHQFPNYSSELNVNALLLGDSALYLCASSLGTGWHGYTFGSGTRLTVV.

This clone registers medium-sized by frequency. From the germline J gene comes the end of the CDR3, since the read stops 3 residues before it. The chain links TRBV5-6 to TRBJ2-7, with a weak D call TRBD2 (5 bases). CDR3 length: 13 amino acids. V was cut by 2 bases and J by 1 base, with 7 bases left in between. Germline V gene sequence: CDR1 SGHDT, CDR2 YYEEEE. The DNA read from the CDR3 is TGTGCCAGCAGCTTTGGCGGGTCCTACGAG. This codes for CASSFGGSYE. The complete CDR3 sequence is CASSFGGSYEQYF.

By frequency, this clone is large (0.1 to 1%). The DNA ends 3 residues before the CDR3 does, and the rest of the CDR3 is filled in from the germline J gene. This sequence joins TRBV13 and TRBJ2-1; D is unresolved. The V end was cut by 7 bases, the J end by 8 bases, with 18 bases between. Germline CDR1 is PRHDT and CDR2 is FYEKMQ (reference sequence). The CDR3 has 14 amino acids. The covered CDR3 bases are TGTGCCAGCACCCCGAATGCTGCCCAGGATGAG. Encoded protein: CASTPNAAQDE. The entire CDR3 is CASTPNAAQDEQFF.

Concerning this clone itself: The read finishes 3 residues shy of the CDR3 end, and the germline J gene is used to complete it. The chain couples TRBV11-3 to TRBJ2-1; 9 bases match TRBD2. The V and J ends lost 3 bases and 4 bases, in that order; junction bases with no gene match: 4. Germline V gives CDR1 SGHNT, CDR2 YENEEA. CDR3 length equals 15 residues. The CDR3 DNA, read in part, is TGTGCCAGCAGCTTGGTTAGCGGGGGATACAATGAG. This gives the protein CASSLVSGGYNE. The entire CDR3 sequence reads CASSLVSGGYNEQFF.

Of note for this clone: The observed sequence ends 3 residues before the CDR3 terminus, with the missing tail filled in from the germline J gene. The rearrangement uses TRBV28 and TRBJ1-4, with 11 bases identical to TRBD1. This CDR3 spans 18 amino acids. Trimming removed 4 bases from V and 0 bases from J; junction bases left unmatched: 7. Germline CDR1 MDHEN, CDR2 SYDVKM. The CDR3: CASSWGMGQGATNEKLFF. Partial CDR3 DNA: TGTGCCAGCAGTTGGGGTATGGGACAGGGGGCAACTAATGAAAAA. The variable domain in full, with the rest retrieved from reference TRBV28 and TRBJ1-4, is DVKVTQSSRYLVKRTGEKVFLECVQDMDHENMFWYRQDPGLGLRLIYFSYDVKMKEKGDIPEGYSVSREKKERFSLILESASTNQTSMYLCASSWGMGQGATNEKLFFGSGTQLSVL.

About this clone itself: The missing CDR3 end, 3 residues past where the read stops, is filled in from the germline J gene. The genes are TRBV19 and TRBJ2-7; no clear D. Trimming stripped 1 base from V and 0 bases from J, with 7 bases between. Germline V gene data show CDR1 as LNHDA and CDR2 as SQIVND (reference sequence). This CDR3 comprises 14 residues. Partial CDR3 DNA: TGTGCCAGTAGTATAGCATTTAGCTCCTACGAG. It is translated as CASSIAFSSYE. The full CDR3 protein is CASSIAFSSYEQYF.

The covered CDR3 bases are TGTGCCAGCAGCGCCGGGACAGTAACTAATGAAAAA. This encodes CASSAGTVTNEK. The full CDR3 reads CASSAGTVTNEKLFF. V gene TRBV11-2 combines with J gene TRBJ1-4; 7 positions agree with TRBD1. The DNA ends 3 residues before the CDR3 does, and the rest of the CDR3 is filled in from the germline J gene. The V gene's germline CDR1 is SGHAT and CDR2 FQNNGV. The CDR3 runs to 15 residues. Trimming took 5 bases from V and 1 from J; bases not matched to a gene: 4.

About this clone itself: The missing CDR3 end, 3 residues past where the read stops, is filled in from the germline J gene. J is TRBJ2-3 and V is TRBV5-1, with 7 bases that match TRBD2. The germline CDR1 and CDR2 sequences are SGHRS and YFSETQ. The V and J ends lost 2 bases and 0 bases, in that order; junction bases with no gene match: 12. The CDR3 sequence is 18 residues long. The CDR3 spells CASSLSSGTHASTDTQYF. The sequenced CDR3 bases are TGCGCCAGCAGCTTATCGAGCGGGACTCACGCTAGCACAGATACG.

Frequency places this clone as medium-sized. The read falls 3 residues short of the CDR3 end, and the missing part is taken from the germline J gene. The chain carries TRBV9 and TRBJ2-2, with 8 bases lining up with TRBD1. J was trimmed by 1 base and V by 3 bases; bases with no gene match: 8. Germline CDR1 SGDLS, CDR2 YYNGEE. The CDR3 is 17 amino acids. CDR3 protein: CASSEPRGTGNTGELFF. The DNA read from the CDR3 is TGTGCCAGCAGCGAACCCCGAGGGACAGGGAACACCGGGGAG.